These 3 T cell receptor beta chains originate from one sample sequenced in a study of blood T cell repertoires in COVID-19. The method was immunoSEQ multiplex PCR; TCRdb's version includes in-frame clones alone and lacks a portion of them. The sample lists a few hundred thousand clones, 85% occurring once. The sequencing sample was made of peripheral blood. The source is a woman aged 18-29 years with acute or convalescent COVID-19.

The chain combines TRBV5-8 with TRBJ2-6; the D gene is possibly TRBD2 (6 bases). Germline V gene data show CDR1 as SGHTS and CDR2 as YDEGEE. CDR3 size: 15 residues. V gave up 5 bases and J gave up 2 bases, with 11 bases separating them. CDR3 sequence (DNA): TGTGCCAGCAGTTTTGGACTAACTGGGGCCAACGTCCTGACTTTC. It is translated as CASSFGLTGANVLTF.

The chain combines TRBV28 with TRBJ1-1; a possible D gene is TRBD1 (6 bases). This CDR3 has 15 amino acids. In germline, CDR1 is MDHEN, CDR2 SYDVKM. V lost 5 bases to trimming and J lost 1 base, with 14 bases between them. The CDR3 loop is CASSAGQLANTEAFF. Written as DNA, the CDR3 is TGTGCCAGCAGTGCCGGACAGTTGGCGAACACTGAAGCTTTCTTT.

CDR3 in DNA: TGCAGCGCCGGAAAGGGGATCAACGGGGGTGGCTACACCTTC. It encodes CSAGKGINGGGYTF. The J gene is TRBJ1-2, the V gene TRBV29-1; the D gene is possibly TRBD1 (5 bases). Germline values: CDR1 SQVTM, CDR2 ANQGSEA. This CDR3 region has 14 residues. V was pared by 7 bases and J by 7 bases, with 22 bases between.